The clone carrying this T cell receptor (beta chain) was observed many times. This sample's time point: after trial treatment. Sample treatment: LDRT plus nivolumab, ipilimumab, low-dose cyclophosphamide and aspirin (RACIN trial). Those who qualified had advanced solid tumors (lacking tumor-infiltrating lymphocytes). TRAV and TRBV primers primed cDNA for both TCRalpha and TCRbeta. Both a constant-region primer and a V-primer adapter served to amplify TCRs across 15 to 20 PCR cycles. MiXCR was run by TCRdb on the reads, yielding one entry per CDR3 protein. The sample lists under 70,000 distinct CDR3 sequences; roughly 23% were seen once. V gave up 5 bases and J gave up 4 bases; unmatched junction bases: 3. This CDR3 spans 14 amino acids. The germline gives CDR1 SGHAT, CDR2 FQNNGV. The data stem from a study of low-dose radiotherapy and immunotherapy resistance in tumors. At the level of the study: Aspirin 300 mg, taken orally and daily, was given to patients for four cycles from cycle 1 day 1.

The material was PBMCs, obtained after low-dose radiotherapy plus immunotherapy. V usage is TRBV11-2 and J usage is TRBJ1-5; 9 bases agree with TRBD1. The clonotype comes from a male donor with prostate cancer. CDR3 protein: CASSRDRANQPQHF. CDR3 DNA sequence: TGTGCCAGCAGCCGGGACAGGGCTAATCAGCCCCAGCATTTT.